This T cell receptor beta chain was found in a study of T cells in Graves' hyperthyroidism and ophthalmopathy (dated by TCRdb to about 2019). Regarding the complete study: Peripheral blood was collected at initial diagnosis, before any treatment. The study also compared thyroid tissue and blood T-cell repertoires from a handful of Graves' hyperthyroidism patients. An independent validation cohort of under 20 hyperthyroidism patients and 17 patients who later progressed to ophthalmopathy tested prospective prediction of ophthalmopathy. The paper reports TCR Vbeta CDR3 sequencing of over 120 peripheral blood samples: approximately 43 ophthalmopathy, 75 to 80 hyperthyroidism and approximately 17 progressor patients. To identify TCR V-J signatures that set the groups apart, the researchers used a discovery cohort of 90 to 100 patients, made up of 40 to 45 with Graves' ophthalmopathy and some 55 with stable Graves' hyperthyroidism. Following sampling, methimazole starting at 30 mg daily was given to hyperthyroidism patients, and high-dose intravenous methylprednisolone was given to ophthalmopathy patients. The 95 to 100 discovery patients were randomly divided into training and test sets at a 7:3 ratio.

General findings and caveats noted by the study authors: A 13 V-J signature model separated ophthalmopathy from stable hyperthyroidism, with over 85% sensitivity and just under 84% specificity in cross-validation and 80%/75% in testing. Sample size was not statistically predetermined, and blinding of investigators to group allocation was not performed. Blood samples also contained most of the expanded thyroid clonotypes (frequency above 0.001), which suggests that blood repertoires may reflect thyroid immune responses. During validation, the model predicted progression to ophthalmopathy a median of around six months ahead of onset, with around 65% sensitivity and about 72% specificity.

TCR beta CDR3 regions were amplified from RNA transcripts. The first round of RT-PCR for the TCR CDR3 was performed with the HTBI primer set and the Qiagen OneStep RT-PCR kit. Libraries were constructed in a second round of multiplex PCR, after which size selection and purification were performed. Libraries were sequenced paired-end with 100 bp reads on an Illumina HiSeq2000. The study's processing was this. SOAPnuke was used to process the raw data, with reads discarded if the reads contained adapters or uncalled bases, had a mean Phred below 15, or lacked an exact constant-primer or identifier match. COPE v1.2.5 was used to merge high-quality paired reads, and clonotypes were defined as unique nucleotide sequences. Clonotypes were aligned to IMGT TRBV, TRBD and TRBJ reference segments using MiTCR v1.1. The analysis included only V-J combinations with a frequency above 0.0001, which together covered roughly 99% of the repertoires. The TCS score was defined as F50 (clonal expansion) divided by E x V (chaos), with BLOSUM62-based TCRdist calculated between CDR3 peptides within each V-J. Welch's t-statistics and random forest reduced 500 to 650 V-J features to roughly 13, which were used in a naive Bayes classifier (R e1071). In TCRdb, the public reads were trimmed at Q25 with fastp and aligned with MiXCR, with productive beta chains retained. Each CDR3 protein gets just one entry, which takes the most common genes and DNA from the rows behind it. None of the V and J calls come from the authors' own analysis; TCRdb made them. The sample table records under 400,000 distinct CDR3 sequences; approximately 14% of these occur just once. The ten largest clones take up approximately 30% of the sample.

Hyperthyroidism patients were newly diagnosed, had a disease duration of under 2 months, and were aged 18 to 65 years. Any patient with an uncontrolled infection, another autoimmune disease, pregnancy or lactation was excluded. Diagnoses were based on clinical symptoms, serum thyroxine and TRAb, thyroid ultrasound and orbital computed tomography. Blood from progressor patients was collected at the time of first diagnosis with hyperthyroidism, before any ophthalmopathy symptoms had appeared. Ficoll-Paque density gradient centrifugation was used to isolate PBMCs from around 10 ml of fresh peripheral blood. Patients classed as progressors first received a Graves' hyperthyroidism diagnosis and then went on to develop ophthalmopathy during follow-up. Total RNA was extracted using Trizol reagent, and RNA quality was assessed on an Agilent 2100 Bioanalyzer. This clonotype was found many times. The antigen it recognizes is unknown. No qualities accompany the bases; no much larger clone lies one base away.

The germline V gene (reference sequence) yields DFQATT for CDR1 and SNEGSKA for CDR2. Trimmed from V: 6 bases; trimmed from J: 3 bases; junction bases lacking a gene match: 14. Including cysteine and phenylalanine, the CDR3 has 15 amino acids. The retained sequence is limited to the CDR3, 45 bases, with the frame set at the first base. This clonotype was obtained from a woman between 18 and 29 years old with Graves' hyperthyroidism that later progressed to Graves' ophthalmopathy. The chain uses TRBV20-1 and TRBJ2-7, with 7 central nucleotides matching TRBD2. Sequenced input: blood. The DNA reads as follows: TGCAGTGCCCCGGCAGAGGGAGCTAGCGGCTACGAGCAGTACTTC. Its protein is CSAPAEGASGYEQYF.